The 22 T cell receptor beta chains below come from one sample, sequenced in a study of beta chain features in type 1 diabetes. The sequenced template was cDNA made from the entire isolated RNA. The assay was immunoSEQ multiplex PCR, and TCRdb's table has in-frame clones only and misses some. Here the sample spans about 140,000 clones, 9% to 10% being singletons. Source material: central memory CD4+ T cells from blood. The source of these receptors is a woman in her thirties or forties in good health.

This clone has just a few counts. This chain's CDR3 is CASSPSVREYGYTF. CDR3 nucleotide sequence: TGTGCCAGCAGCCCGAGCGTCAGGGAATATGGCTACACCTTC. The genes are TRBV11-2 and TRBJ1-2, with a tentative D call TRBD1 (5 bases). The V end lost 5 bases, the J end lost 5 bases, and 15 bases lay between the germline ends. The germline CDR1 and CDR2 sequences are SGHAT and FQNNGV. The CDR3 runs to 14 residues.

This clone was found a few times. The chain combines TRBV7-8 with TRBJ2-5; 8 bases are shared with TRBD2. Trimming removed 5 bases from V and 5 bases from J; junction bases left unmatched: 10. The CDR3 is made up of 15 amino acids. Germline CDR1 and CDR2: SGHVS and FQNEAQ. The CDR3, as DNA: TGTGCCAGCAGCCTGACTAGCGCAAATGGGGAGACCCAGTACTTC. Amino acids: CASSLTSANGETQYF.

There are a few counts of this clone. The chain employs TRBV5-6 and TRBJ1-2, with D maybe TRBD1 (6 bases). Trimming cost V 5 bases and J 4 bases, with 12 bases left between them. Germline CDR1 is SGHDT and CDR2 is YYEEEE. CDR3 length equals 13 residues. The CDR3 DNA is TGTGCCAGCAGAACCGACAGGATCTATGGCTACACCTTC. Translation: CASRTDRIYGYTF.

The gene calls are TRBV29-1 and TRBJ1-3; D gene uncertain. Looked up from germline, CDR1 is SQVTM and CDR2 is ANQGSEA. Deletions cut 5 bases from V and 2 bases from J, with 13 bases between. CDR3 length: 14 residues. This chain's CDR3 is CSVLRPTAGNTIYF. Here the CDR3 DNA reads TGCAGCGTTCTGAGGCCCACCGCTGGAAACACCATATATTTT. The full variable domain, rest sourced from reference TRBV29-1 and TRBJ1-3, is SAVISQKPSRDICQRGTSLTIQCQVDSQVTMMFWYRQQPGQSLTLIATANQGSEATYESGFVIDKFPISRPNLTFSTLTVSNMSPEDSSIYLCSVLRPTAGNTIYFGEGSWLTVV.

In this sample, this clone turned up a few times. This chain joins TRBV5-1 and TRBJ2-1, with TRBD2 identical over 12 bases. From germline, CDR1 is SGHRS and CDR2 YFSETQ. Trimming removed 0 bases from V and 4 bases from J; junction bases left unmatched: 2. This CDR3 region has 16 residues. The CDR3 here is CASSLASGGGYNEQFF. CDR3 DNA sequence: TGCGCCAGCAGCTTGGCTAGCGGGGGGGGATACAATGAGCAGTTCTTC.

The chain joins TRBV4-2 to TRBJ1-2; 8 bases are a match to TRBD1. V gave up 4 bases and J gave up 3 bases; unmatched junction bases: 7. Per germline, CDR1 LGHNA and CDR2 YNFKEQ. The length of the CDR3 is 15 residues. CDR3 in amino acids: CASSPGDRGYYGYTF. Here the CDR3 DNA reads TGTGCCAGCAGCCCCGGAGACAGGGGTTACTATGGCTACACCTTC.

This clone occurred a few times. The rearrangement uses TRBV9 and TRBJ2-5; TRBD2 agrees at 9 bases. In germline, CDR1 is SGDLS, CDR2 YYNGEE. This CDR3 contains 18 residues. V shed 3 bases and J 2 bases; nucleotides not matched to a gene: 14. CDR3 sequence (DNA): TGTGCCAGCAGCGGAGAAGGGACTAGCAGGGTGGGACAAGAGACCCAGTACTTC. Protein product: CASSGEGTSRVGQETQYF.

The rearrangement uses TRBV7-9 and TRBJ2-3; 7 bases map to TRBD1. This CDR3 is built from 14 residues. Per germline, CDR1 SEHNR and CDR2 FQNEAQ (reference sequence). Trimming removed 5 bases from V and 2 bases from J; junction bases left unmatched: 4. The DNA for the CDR3 is TGTGCCAGCAGCACGACAGGGCTCACAGATACGCAGTATTTT. Translated: CASSTTGLTDTQYF.

CDR3 bases: TGTGCCAGCAGCAAAAAAGGTGGGGGGATCAATGAGCAGTTCTTC. Translation gives CASSKKGGGINEQFF. The chain has TRBV7-6 and TRBJ2-1; tentatively, D is TRBD2 (6 bases). This CDR3 is built from 15 residues. V was clipped by 5 bases and J by 6 bases, with 17 bases between them. Germline CDR1 reads SGHVS; CDR2 reads FNYEAQ.

This rearrangement joins TRBV9 to TRBJ2-2; the match to TRBD1 covers 10 bases. CDR3 length equals 19 residues. Germline V CDR1 and CDR2: SGDLS, YYNGEE. V lost 0 bases and J lost 2; bases outside the gene matches: 10. The CDR3, as DNA: TGTGCCAGCAGCGTAGGTATAAGGGGGACAGGGGCTAACACCGGGGAGCTGTTTTTT. This codes for CASSVGIRGTGANTGELFF.

This clone was detected a few times. The chain uses TRBV2 and TRBJ2-7, with TRBD1 matching over 7 bases. J was trimmed by 5 bases and V by 6 bases; bases with no gene match: 7. The CDR3 sequence is 13 residues long. Germline V gene lookup returns CDR1 SNHLY and CDR2 FYNNEI. The CDR3 nucleotides are TGTGCCAGCAGGGGGGACAGTGTTAACGAGCAGTACTTC. This codes for CASRGDSVNEQYF.

In its sample, this clone was seen a few times. The genes are TRBV12-5 and TRBJ2-5; tentative D call: TRBD1 (5 bases). CDR3 length equals 13 residues. Trimming left V 1 base short and J 6 bases short, with 9 bases between. CDR1 is LGHNT and CDR2 is FRNRAP in the germline V gene. For the CDR3, the DNA is TGTGCTAGTGGTTTGGAGCCAGGGCAGACCCAGTACTTC. Its translation: CASGLEPGQTQYF.

V and J are TRBV5-6 and TRBJ2-3; TRBD1 is a possible D gene (5 bases). Germline CDR1 SGHDT, CDR2 YYEEEE. V dropped 5 bases and J dropped 4 bases, with 14 bases sitting between them. This CDR3 is 14 amino acids long. CDR3 DNA: TGTGCCAGCAGTCGGGTGGGGCCGGCAGATACGCAGTATTTT. It yields the protein CASSRVGPADTQYF.

This clone was observed many times. V and J are TRBV5-4 and TRBJ2-5; 7 bases are a match to TRBD2. V lost 2 bases to trimming and J lost 2 bases; unmatched junction nucleotides: 6. CDR1 is SGHNT, CDR2 YYREEE, per germline (reference sequence). The CDR3 spans 15 residues. The DNA for the CDR3 is TGTGCCAGCAGCTTCCCAGCGGGGACGCAAGAGACCCAGTACTTC. This codes for CASSFPAGTQETQYF. The full variable domain, in which reference TRBV5-4 and TRBJ2-5 provide the parts outside the CDR3, is ETGVTQSPTHLIKTRGQQVTLRCSSQSGHNTVSWYQQALGQGPQFIFQYYREEENGRGNFPPRFSGLQFPNYSSELNVNALELDDSALYLCASSFPAGTQETQYFGPGTRLLVL.

This clone was picked up a small number of times. Additional DNA sequences in this sample encode the identical CDR3. The rearrangement uses TRBV11-2 and TRBJ2-3; the D gene is possibly TRBD2 (5 bases). CDR3 length equals 15 residues. V was clipped by 0 bases and J by 3 bases, with 10 bases between them. Germline CDR1 and CDR2: SGHAT and FQNNGV. The CDR3 reads CASSLDRGGTDTQYF. DNA for the CDR3: TGTGCCAGCAGCTTAGATCGGGGTGGAACAGATACGCAGTATTTT.

The chain is built from TRBV2 and TRBJ2-1; TRBD2 aligns across 9 bases. The CDR3 has 16 residues. Trimming removed 7 bases from V and 7 bases from J; junction bases left unmatched: 14. The germline gives CDR1 SNHLY, CDR2 FYNNEI. CDR3 in DNA: TGTGCCAGCACCCTCTGGGTTAGCGGGGGAAAAAATGAGCAGTTCTTC. Translated, it gives CASTLWVSGGKNEQFF.

This clone was found a few times. The chain has TRBV29-1 and TRBJ2-3, with 7 positions matching TRBD1. This CDR3 comprises 14 residues. Germline V gives CDR1 SQVTM, CDR2 ANQGSEA. The V gene end was trimmed by 8 bases and the J gene end by 1 base; junction bases not matched to a gene: 9. The CDR3 loop reads CSLHTGAGTDTQYF. CDR3 DNA sequence: TGCAGCTTACACACAGGGGCTGGCACAGATACGCAGTATTTT.

Worth noting for this clone: Additional DNA sequences in this sample encode the identical CDR3. This chain joins TRBV10-3 and TRBJ2-3; D unclear. Looked up from germline, CDR1 is ENHRY and CDR2 is SYGVKD. Trimming took 3 bases from V and 5 from J, leaving 6 bases between them. The CDR3 consists of 12 residues. CDR3 sequence (DNA): TGTGCCATCAGTGATAGAGGAGATACGCAGTATTTT. This codes for CAISDRGDTQYF.

The chain employs TRBV7-9 and TRBJ2-4; 7 positions match TRBD1. Germline-derived CDR1 and CDR2 are SEHNR and FQNEAQ (reference sequence). CDR3 length equals 16 residues. Unmatched junction bases numbered 4, after V lost 2 bases and J lost 0 bases. The CDR3 nucleotides read TGTGCCAGCAGCTTAATTAGGGGGCTAGCCAAAAACATTCAGTACTTC. This encodes CASSLIRGLAKNIQYF.

V usage is TRBV18 and J usage is TRBJ1-2; D is unresolved. The CDR3 extends over 15 amino acids. The germline V and J ends were trimmed by 2 bases and 8 bases, with 18 bases remaining between them. Per germline, CDR1 KGHSH and CDR2 LQKENI. CDR3 residues: CASSPIDGRLKGYTF. DNA of the CDR3: TGTGCCAGCTCACCAATCGACGGGAGGCTGAAGGGCTACACCTTC.

J is TRBJ1-2 and V is TRBV29-1; D gene ambiguous. The CDR3 runs to 12 residues. The ends were cut back, 4 bases at V and 2 bases at J, with 8 bases in the middle. Germline assignment: CDR1 SQVTM and CDR2 ANQGSEA. CDR3 nucleotide sequence: TGCAGCGTTGCATCCAAAAACTATGGCTACACCTTC. Protein: CSVASKNYGYTF.

This clone was observed a handful of times. V usage is TRBV18 and J usage is TRBJ1-5; a weak D match, TRBD1 (5 bases). Germline values: CDR1 KGHSH, CDR2 LQKENI. Trimming took 9 bases from V and 7 from J, leaving 22 bases between them. The CDR3 runs to 15 residues. CDR3 sequence reads: CASSTRKGRVQPQHF. CDR3 bases: TGTGCCAGTTCAACCAGAAAGGGGAGGGTCCAGCCCCAGCATTTT.